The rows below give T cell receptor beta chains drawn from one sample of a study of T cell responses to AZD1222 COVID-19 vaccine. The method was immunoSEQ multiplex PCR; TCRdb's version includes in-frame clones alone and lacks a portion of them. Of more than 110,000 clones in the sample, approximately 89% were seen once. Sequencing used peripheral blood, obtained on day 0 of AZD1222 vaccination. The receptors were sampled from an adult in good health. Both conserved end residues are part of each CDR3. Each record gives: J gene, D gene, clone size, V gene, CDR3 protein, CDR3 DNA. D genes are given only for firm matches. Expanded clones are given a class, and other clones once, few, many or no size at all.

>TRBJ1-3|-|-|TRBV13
CASSRTLGNTIYF
TGTGCCAGCAGCCGGACACTAGGAAACACCATATATTTT
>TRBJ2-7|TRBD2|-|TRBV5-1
CASSASGITYEQYF
TGCGCCAGCAGCGCTAGCGGTATTACCTACGAGCAGTACTTC
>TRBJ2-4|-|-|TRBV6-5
CASRWWEMGENIQYF
TGTGCCAGTAGGTGGTGGGAGATGGGAGAAAACATTCAGTACTTC
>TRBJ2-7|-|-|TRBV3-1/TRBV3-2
CASSQDSTAYEQYF
TGTGCCAGCAGCCAAGATTCGACAGCCTACGAGCAGTACTTC
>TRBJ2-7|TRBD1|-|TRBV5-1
CASSLDRAREQYF
TGCGCCAGCAGCCTAGACAGGGCACGCGAGCAGTACTTC
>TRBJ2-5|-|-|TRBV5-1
CASSFLETQYF
TGCGCCAGCAGCTTTCTAGAGACCCAGTACTTC
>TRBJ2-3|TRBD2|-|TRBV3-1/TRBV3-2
CASSLQLAGVSTDTQYF
TGTGCCAGCAGCCTCCAACTAGCGGGAGTTAGCACAGATACGCAGTATTTT
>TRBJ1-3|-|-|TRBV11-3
CASSLVTHGNTIYF
TGTGCCAGCAGCTTAGTGACGCATGGAAACACCATATATTTT
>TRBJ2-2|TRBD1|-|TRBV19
CASSTYRGQGGTGELFF
TGTGCCAGTAGTACCTATAGAGGACAGGGAGGCACCGGGGAGCTGTTTTTT
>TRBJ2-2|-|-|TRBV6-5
CASIRDRRTGELFF
TGTGCCAGCATCCGGGACCGGCGAACCGGGGAGCTGTTTTTT
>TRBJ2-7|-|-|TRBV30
CAWGGPRVKRDF
TGTGCCTGGGGGGGCCCCAGGGTTAAACGGGACTTC
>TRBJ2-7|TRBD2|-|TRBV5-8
CASSPTSGRAWGSEQYF
TGTGCCAGCAGCCCGACTAGCGGGAGGGCCTGGGGGTCCGAGCAGTACTTC
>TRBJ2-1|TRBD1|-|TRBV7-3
CASSISSGTGGIGEQFF
TGTGCCAGCAGCATCAGTTCCGGGACAGGGGGGATAGGTGAGCAGTTCTTC
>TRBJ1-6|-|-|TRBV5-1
CASAKEISPLHF
TGCGCCAGCGCAAAGGAGATCTCACCCCTCCACTTT
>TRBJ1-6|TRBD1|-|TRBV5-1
CASSQGQWDSPLHF
TGCGCCAGCAGCCAGGGACAGTGGGACTCACCCCTCCACTTT
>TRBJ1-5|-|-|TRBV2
CASRVGGNQPQHF
TGTGCCAGCAGGGTGGGGGGCAATCAGCCCCAGCATTTT
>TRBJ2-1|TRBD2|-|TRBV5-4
CASSVRGGLRNEQFF
TGTGCCAGCAGCGTCCGGGGGGGCCTGCGCAATGAGCAGTTCTTC
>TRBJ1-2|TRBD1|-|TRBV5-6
CASSLTGGNYGYTF
TGTGCCAGCAGCTTGACAGGGGGAAACTATGGCTACACCTTC
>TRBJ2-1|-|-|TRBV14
CASSPGFYNEQFF
TGTGCCAGCAGCCCGGGGTTTTACAATGAGCAGTTCTTC
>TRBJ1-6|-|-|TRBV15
CATSSEALLLSPLHF
TGTGCCACCAGCAGCGAAGCCCTTTTACTCTCACCCCTCCACTTT
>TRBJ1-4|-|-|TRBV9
CASSRDGATNEKLFF
TGTGCCAGCAGCCGAGACGGGGCAACTAATGAAAAACTGTTTTTT
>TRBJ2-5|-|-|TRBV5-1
CASSQMGPYPKTQYF
TGCGCCAGCAGCCAAATGGGACCCTATCCGAAGACCCAGTACTTC
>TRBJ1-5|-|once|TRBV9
CASSPGTYLGQPQHF
TGTGCCAGCAGCCCCGGGACATATCTCGGTCAGCCCCAGCATTTT
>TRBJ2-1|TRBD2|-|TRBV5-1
CASSTGTSGAVNEQFF
TGCGCCAGCAGCACCGGGACTAGCGGGGCCGTCAATGAGCAGTTCTTC
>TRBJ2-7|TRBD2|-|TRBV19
CASSPGLAGVHEQYF
TGTGCCAGTAGCCCCGGACTAGCGGGAGTCCACGAGCAGTACTTC
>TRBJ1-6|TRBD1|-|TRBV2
CASSGQQGAYNSPLHF
TGTGCCAGCAGCGGCCAACAGGGGGCCTATAATTCACCCCTCCACTTT
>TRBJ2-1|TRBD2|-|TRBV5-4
CASSLLGLAGANEQFF
TGTGCCAGCAGCTTGCTGGGACTAGCGGGAGCCAATGAGCAGTTCTTC
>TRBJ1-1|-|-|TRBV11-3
CASSFRPRTDTEAFF
TGTGCCAGCAGCTTCCGACCGCGGACCGACACTGAAGCTTTCTTT
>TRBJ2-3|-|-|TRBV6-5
CASRLANDQDTQYF
TGTGCCAGCAGGCTAGCGAACGACCAGGATACGCAGTATTTT
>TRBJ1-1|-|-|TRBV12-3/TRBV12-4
CASRPQATEAFF
TGTGCCAGCAGGCCACAGGCCACTGAAGCTTTCTTT
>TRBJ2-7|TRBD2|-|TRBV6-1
CASRNSGISYEQYF
TGTGCCAGCAGGAATAGCGGGATTTCTTACGAGCAGTACTTC
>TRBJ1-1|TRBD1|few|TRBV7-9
CASSSRRSGTGGVTEAFF
TGTGCCAGCAGCTCCAGAAGGTCCGGGACAGGGGGCGTCACTGAAGCTTTCTTT
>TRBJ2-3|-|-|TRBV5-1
CASSLRLFSDTQYF
TGCGCCAGCAGCTTGCGTTTGTTTTCCGATACGCAGTATTTT
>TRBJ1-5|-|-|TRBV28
CASSKNQGGGNQPQHF
TGTGCCAGCAGTAAAAACCAGGGTGGGGGCAATCAGCCCCAGCATTTT
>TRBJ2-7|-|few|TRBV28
CASSLGYEQYF
TGTGCCAGCAGTTTAGGGTACGAGCAGTACTTC
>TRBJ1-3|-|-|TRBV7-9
CASSLAPKPHAGNTIYF
TGTGCCAGCAGCTTAGCGCCCAAGCCCCACGCCGGAAACACCATATATTTT
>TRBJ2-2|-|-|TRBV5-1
CASSLELLTGELFF
TGCGCCAGCAGCTTAGAACTCCTCACCGGGGAGCTGTTTTTT
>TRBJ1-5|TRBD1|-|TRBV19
CASSPGDRGDQPQHF
TGTGCCAGTAGCCCTGGGGACAGGGGGGATCAGCCCCAGCATTTT
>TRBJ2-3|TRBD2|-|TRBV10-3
CAISAPPGLAGEGTDTQYF
TGTGCCATCAGTGCTCCTCCGGGACTAGCGGGAGAGGGGACAGATACGCAGTATTTT
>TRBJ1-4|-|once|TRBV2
CASSEALQTGGRKKLFF
TGTGCCAGCAGTGAAGCGCTTCAAACTGGGGGCCGAAAAAAACTGTTTTTT
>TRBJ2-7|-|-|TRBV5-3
CARSPASSYEQYF
TGTGCCAGAAGCCCGGCCAGCTCCTACGAGCAGTACTTC
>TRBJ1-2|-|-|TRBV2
CASGAGPRHYGYTF
TGTGCCAGCGGTGCGGGACCAAGACACTATGGCTACACCTTC
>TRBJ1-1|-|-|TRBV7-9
CASSLWDTEAFF
TGTGCCAGCAGCTTATGGGACACTGAAGCTTTCTTT
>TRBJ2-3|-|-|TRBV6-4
CASSDSGGSTDTQYF
TGTGCCAGCAGTGACTCCGGGGGTAGCACAGATACGCAGTATTTT
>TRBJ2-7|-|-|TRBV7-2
CASSLFDRYEQYF
TGTGCCAGCAGCTTATTCGATCGATACGAGCAGTACTTC
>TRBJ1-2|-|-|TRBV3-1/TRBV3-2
CASSQETVYGYTF
TGTGCCAGCAGCCAGGAGACGGTCTATGGCTACACCTTC
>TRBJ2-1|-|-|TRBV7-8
CASSRSTYNEQFF
TGTGCCAGCAGCCGTAGTACCTACAATGAGCAGTTCTTC
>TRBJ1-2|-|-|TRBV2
CASSEGRPGTF
TGTGCCAGCAGTGAGGGCCGACCGGGAACCTTC
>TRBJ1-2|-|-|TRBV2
CASNSDQGYGYTF
TGTGCCAGCAATTCTGATCAGGGGTATGGCTACACCTTC
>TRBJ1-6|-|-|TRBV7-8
CASSSGANRGNSPLHF
TGTGCCAGCAGCTCAGGGGCTAATCGGGGAAATTCACCCCTCCACTTT
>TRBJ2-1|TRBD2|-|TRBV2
CASSEERESYNEQFF
TGTGCCAGCAGTGAAGAGCGGGAGTCCTACAATGAGCAGTTCTTC
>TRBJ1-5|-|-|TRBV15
CATSRAGNQPQHF
TGTGCCACCAGCAGAGCTGGGAATCAGCCCCAGCATTTT